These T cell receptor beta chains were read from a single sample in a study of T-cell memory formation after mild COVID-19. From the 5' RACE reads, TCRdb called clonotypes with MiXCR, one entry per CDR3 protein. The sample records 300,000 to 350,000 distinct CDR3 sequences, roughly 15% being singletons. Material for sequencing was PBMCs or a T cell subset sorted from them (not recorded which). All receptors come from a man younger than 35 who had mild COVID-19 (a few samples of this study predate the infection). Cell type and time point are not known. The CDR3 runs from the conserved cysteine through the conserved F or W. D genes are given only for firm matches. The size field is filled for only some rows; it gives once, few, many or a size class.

cdr3_aa: CASTPRAGSYEQYF
cdr3_nt: TGTGCCAGCACCCCCCGGGCAGGTTCTTACGAGCAGTACTTC
d_call: .
v_call: TRBV7-2
clone_size: few
j_call: TRBJ2-7

cdr3_aa: CASSLQGGNIQYF
cdr3_nt: TGTGCCAGCAGCTTACAGGGTGGAAACATTCAGTACTTC
d_call: .
v_call: TRBV7-2
clone_size: many
j_call: TRBJ2-4

cdr3_aa: CASSPPVGATGELFF
cdr3_nt: TGTGCCAGCAGTCCCCCCGTGGGGGCAACCGGGGAGCTGTTTTTT
d_call: .
v_call: TRBV12-3/TRBV12-4
clone_size: few
j_call: TRBJ2-2

cdr3_aa: CASILSRPGTDTQYF
cdr3_nt: TGTGCCAGCATTCTGTCTAGACCTGGCACAGATACGCAGTATTTT
d_call: .
v_call: TRBV6-1
clone_size: .
j_call: TRBJ2-3

cdr3_aa: CSAAQGGNTEAFF
cdr3_nt: TGCAGTGCTGCCCAGGGGGGGAACACTGAAGCTTTCTTT
d_call: TRBD1
v_call: TRBV20-1
clone_size: .
j_call: TRBJ1-1

cdr3_aa: CASSLLPTGVSPNTEAFF
cdr3_nt: TGTGCCAGCAGCTTACTACCGACAGGGGTGAGTCCTAACACTGAAGCTTTCTTT
d_call: TRBD1
v_call: TRBV7-3
clone_size: .
j_call: TRBJ1-1

cdr3_aa: CASSRTSGEGDEQFF
cdr3_nt: TGCGCCAGCAGCCGGACTAGCGGGGAGGGGGATGAGCAGTTCTTC
d_call: TRBD2
v_call: TRBV5-1
clone_size: few
j_call: TRBJ2-1

cdr3_aa: CASSQEGGPYEQYF
cdr3_nt: TGTGCCAGCAGCCAAGAGGGGGGGCCCTACGAGCAGTACTTC
d_call: .
v_call: TRBV4-2
clone_size: .
j_call: TRBJ2-7

cdr3_aa: CASSPGLAGISEQFF
cdr3_nt: TGCGCCAGCAGCCCGGGACTAGCGGGGATTAGTGAGCAGTTCTTC
d_call: TRBD2
v_call: TRBV5-1
clone_size: few
j_call: TRBJ2-1

cdr3_aa: CATSDHDWPTATGELFF
cdr3_nt: TGTGCCACCAGTGACCACGACTGGCCCACAGCCACCGGGGAGCTGTTTTTT
d_call: .
v_call: TRBV24-1
clone_size: few
j_call: TRBJ2-2

cdr3_aa: CASSFLLIYGYTF
cdr3_nt: TGTGCCAGCAGTTTTTTGCTGATCTATGGCTACACCTTC
d_call: .
v_call: TRBV12-3/TRBV12-4
clone_size: .
j_call: TRBJ1-2

cdr3_aa: CSALTSNQPQHF
cdr3_nt: TGCAGTGCTTTGACTAGCAATCAGCCCCAGCATTTT
d_call: .
v_call: TRBV20-1
clone_size: .
j_call: TRBJ1-5

cdr3_aa: CASGFSWGTEAFF
cdr3_nt: TGTGCCAGCGGTTTCTCTTGGGGAACTGAAGCTTTCTTT
d_call: .
v_call: TRBV28
clone_size: .
j_call: TRBJ1-1

cdr3_aa: CASSYASGRQPQHF
cdr3_nt: TGTGCCAGCAGTTACGCGTCAGGGCGCCAGCCCCAGCATTTT
d_call: .
v_call: TRBV6-2/TRBV6-3
clone_size: .
j_call: TRBJ1-5

cdr3_aa: CASSQRVPGGGLTYEQYF
cdr3_nt: TGCGCCAGCAGTCAAAGGGTCCCGGGGGGCGGGTTGACCTACGAGCAGTACTTC
d_call: .
v_call: TRBV23-1
clone_size: few
j_call: TRBJ2-7

cdr3_aa: CASSYSNPRYGYTF
cdr3_nt: TGTGCCAGCAGTTACTCGAACCCTCGCTATGGCTACACCTTC
d_call: .
v_call: TRBV6-5
clone_size: .
j_call: TRBJ1-2

cdr3_aa: CASSLANVGRVQYF
cdr3_nt: TGTGCCAGCAGCTTAGCCAATGTAGGGCGGGTTCAGTACTTC
d_call: .
v_call: TRBV7-2
clone_size: .
j_call: TRBJ2-4

cdr3_aa: CASSVDGRETEAFF
cdr3_nt: TGTGCCAGCAGCGTAGACGGCAGGGAGACTGAAGCTTTCTTT
d_call: .
v_call: TRBV9
clone_size: .
j_call: TRBJ1-1

cdr3_aa: CASSVYSTGELFF
cdr3_nt: TGTGCCAGCAGTGTGTACAGCACCGGGGAGCTGTTTTTT
d_call: .
v_call: TRBV2
clone_size: .
j_call: TRBJ2-2

cdr3_aa: CATSPGLHEQFF
cdr3_nt: TGTGCCACCAGTCCCGGCCTCCATGAGCAGTTCTTC
d_call: .
v_call: TRBV24-1
clone_size: .
j_call: TRBJ2-1

cdr3_aa: CASSLPPNTEAFF
cdr3_nt: TGTGCCAGCAGTTTACCTCCCAACACTGAAGCTTTCTTT
d_call: .
v_call: TRBV12-3/TRBV12-4
clone_size: few
j_call: TRBJ1-1

cdr3_aa: CASSLASAPGDEAFF
cdr3_nt: TGTGCCAGCAGCTTAGCGTCGGCCCCAGGGGATGAAGCTTTCTTT
d_call: .
v_call: TRBV7-9
clone_size: .
j_call: TRBJ1-1

cdr3_aa: CASSQTGGYTEAFF
cdr3_nt: TGCGCCAGCAGCCAAACAGGGGGTTATACTGAAGCTTTCTTT
d_call: TRBD1
v_call: TRBV4-3
clone_size: .
j_call: TRBJ1-1

cdr3_aa: CSVTGQGGLLGELFF
cdr3_nt: TGCAGCGTCACTGGACAGGGGGGCTTGTTAGGGGAGCTGTTTTTT
d_call: TRBD1
v_call: TRBV29-1
clone_size: .
j_call: TRBJ2-2

cdr3_aa: CASSPAGERNGYTF
cdr3_nt: TGTGCCAGCAGTCCCGCAGGGGAACGGAATGGCTACACCTTC
d_call: .
v_call: TRBV28
clone_size: many
j_call: TRBJ1-2

cdr3_aa: CASTLVGLSNQPQHF
cdr3_nt: TGTGCCAGTACCTTGGTAGGGTTGAGTAATCAGCCCCAGCATTTT
d_call: .
v_call: TRBV19
clone_size: few
j_call: TRBJ1-5

cdr3_aa: CASSVGGGPTYEQYF
cdr3_nt: TGTGCCAGCAGCGTAGGAGGGGGACCGACCTACGAGCAGTACTTC
d_call: .
v_call: TRBV9
clone_size: many
j_call: TRBJ2-7

cdr3_aa: CASSLIPGGPQEQFF
cdr3_nt: TGCGCCAGCAGCTTGATTCCGGGGGGGCCGCAGGAGCAGTTCTTC
d_call: TRBD2
v_call: TRBV5-1
clone_size: many
j_call: TRBJ2-1

cdr3_aa: CSASGLVGNQPQHF
cdr3_nt: TGCAGTGCTAGCGGTTTAGTTGGCAATCAGCCCCAGCATTTT
d_call: .
v_call: TRBV20-1
clone_size: many
j_call: TRBJ1-5

cdr3_aa: CASSLGQGAQPQHF
cdr3_nt: TGTGCCAGCAGTTTAGGGCAGGGGGCCCAGCCCCAGCATTTT
d_call: TRBD1
v_call: TRBV27
clone_size: few
j_call: TRBJ1-5

cdr3_aa: CASSHHYGTSGGTFDETQYF
cdr3_nt: TGTGCCAGCAGCCACCATTACGGGACTAGCGGGGGGACGTTCGACGAGACCCAGTACTTC
d_call: TRBD2
v_call: TRBV7-8
clone_size: .
j_call: TRBJ2-5

cdr3_aa: CASSLAGVRGGDGYTF
cdr3_nt: TGTGCCAGCAGCTTAGCGGGAGTCCGCGGGGGCGATGGCTACACCTTC
d_call: .
v_call: TRBV7-3
clone_size: .
j_call: TRBJ1-2

cdr3_aa: CASSLGETSGVWNIQYF
cdr3_nt: TGCGCCAGCAGCTTAGGGGAAACTAGCGGGGTGTGGAACATTCAGTACTTC
d_call: TRBD2
v_call: TRBV5-1
clone_size: few
j_call: TRBJ2-4

cdr3_aa: CSALGRGLYEQYF
cdr3_nt: TGCAGTGCCCTTGGGCGGGGACTCTACGAGCAGTACTTC
d_call: .
v_call: TRBV20-1
clone_size: .
j_call: TRBJ2-7

cdr3_aa: CASSSDGNQPQHF
cdr3_nt: TGTGCCAGCAGTTCGGACGGTAATCAGCCCCAGCATTTT
d_call: .
v_call: TRBV6-6
clone_size: .
j_call: TRBJ1-5

cdr3_aa: CASSPQSLNQPQHF
cdr3_nt: TGTGCCAGCAGTCCCCAGTCCCTCAATCAGCCCCAGCATTTT
d_call: .
v_call: TRBV12-3/TRBV12-4
clone_size: .
j_call: TRBJ1-5

cdr3_aa: CSARDWGMNTEAFF
cdr3_nt: TGCAGTGCTAGAGATTGGGGCATGAACACTGAAGCTTTCTTT
d_call: .
v_call: TRBV20-1
clone_size: .
j_call: TRBJ1-1

cdr3_aa: CASSLHGWGTYEQYF
cdr3_nt: TGTGCCAGCAGCTTACACGGGTGGGGAACCTACGAGCAGTACTTC
d_call: .
v_call: TRBV7-2
clone_size: .
j_call: TRBJ2-7

cdr3_aa: CSASVPQRGRHTQYF
cdr3_nt: TGCAGTGCTAGTGTCCCCCAGAGGGGCAGGCATACGCAGTATTTT
d_call: .
v_call: TRBV20-1
clone_size: .
j_call: TRBJ2-3

cdr3_aa: CASQQGMNTEAFF
cdr3_nt: TGTGCCAGCCAACAGGGGATGAACACTGAAGCTTTCTTT
d_call: TRBD1
v_call: TRBV3-1
clone_size: many
j_call: TRBJ1-1

cdr3_aa: CATVSSYNEQFF
cdr3_nt: TGTGCCACCGTTAGCTCCTACAATGAGCAGTTCTTC
d_call: .
v_call: TRBV24-1
clone_size: .
j_call: TRBJ2-1

cdr3_aa: CASSPRQGWAETQYF
cdr3_nt: TGTGCCAGCAGCCCCAGACAGGGTTGGGCGGAGACCCAGTACTTC
d_call: TRBD1
v_call: TRBV7-2
clone_size: .
j_call: TRBJ2-5

cdr3_aa: CASRPVTDTQYF
cdr3_nt: TGTGCCAGCAGGCCTGTAACAGATACGCAGTATTTT
d_call: .
v_call: TRBV12-3/TRBV12-4
clone_size: .
j_call: TRBJ2-3

cdr3_aa: CAFPGRQGYTF
cdr3_nt: TGTGCCTTTCCGGGACGTCAAGGCTACACCTTC
d_call: .
v_call: TRBV7-9
clone_size: few
j_call: TRBJ1-2

cdr3_aa: CASSVGNQPQHF
cdr3_nt: TGTGCTAGCAGCGTGGGGAACCAGCCCCAGCATTTT
d_call: .
v_call: TRBV5-6
clone_size: .
j_call: TRBJ1-5

cdr3_aa: CASSSPDRTAGTFF
cdr3_nt: TGTGCCAGCAGCTCCCCGGACAGGACCGCCGGAACTTTCTTT
d_call: TRBD1
v_call: TRBV7-9
clone_size: .
j_call: TRBJ1-1

cdr3_aa: CASSPAGTASYNEQFF
cdr3_nt: TGCGCCAGCAGCCCGGCCGGGACAGCCTCCTACAATGAGCAGTTCTTC
d_call: TRBD1
v_call: TRBV4-1
clone_size: few
j_call: TRBJ2-1

cdr3_aa: CSARDDLEQGPNTEAFF
cdr3_nt: TGCAGTGCTAGAGATGACCTAGAACAGGGACCGAACACTGAAGCTTTCTTT
d_call: .
v_call: TRBV20-1
clone_size: many
j_call: TRBJ1-1

cdr3_aa: CATLPGQRFTDTQYF
cdr3_nt: TGTGCCACGCTTCCGGGACAGAGATTCACAGATACGCAGTATTTT
d_call: TRBD1
v_call: TRBV10-3
clone_size: many
j_call: TRBJ2-3

cdr3_aa: CASSFTGNPYGYTF
cdr3_nt: TGCGCCAGCAGTTTCACAGGGAACCCCTATGGCTACACCTTC
d_call: .
v_call: TRBV5-1
clone_size: few
j_call: TRBJ1-2

cdr3_aa: CASSLNGQGDYGYTF
cdr3_nt: TGTGCCAGCAGCTTAAACGGACAGGGCGACTATGGCTACACCTTC
d_call: TRBD1
v_call: TRBV5-5
clone_size: .
j_call: TRBJ1-2

cdr3_aa: CATSRGVRGVHYEQYF
cdr3_nt: TGTGCCACCAGCAGAGGAGTACGGGGGGTTCACTACGAGCAGTACTTC
d_call: TRBD2
v_call: TRBV15
clone_size: few
j_call: TRBJ2-7

cdr3_aa: CASSQVFELEAFF
cdr3_nt: TGCGCCAGCAGCCAAGTGTTCGAACTTGAAGCTTTCTTT
d_call: .
v_call: TRBV4-1
clone_size: .
j_call: TRBJ1-1

cdr3_aa: CASDRRGVDTQYF
cdr3_nt: TGTGCCAGCGACCGGAGGGGTGTAGATACGCAGTATTTT
d_call: .
v_call: TRBV7-9
clone_size: .
j_call: TRBJ2-3

cdr3_aa: CASSRDRGRGGYTF
cdr3_nt: TGTGCCAGCAGTCGGGACAGGGGGCGCGGTGGCTACACCTTC
d_call: TRBD1
v_call: TRBV12-3/TRBV12-4
clone_size: few
j_call: TRBJ1-2